The 9 T cell receptor beta chains listed next were all sequenced from one sample in a study of T cell changes during pregnancy in multiple sclerosis. Clones were sequenced by immunoSEQ multiplex PCR, and TCRdb holds only the in-frame ones, with some missing. The sample shows around 59,000 clones, about nine tenths of them seen only once. Source: CD4+ T cells from peripheral blood mononuclear cells, taken in the first trimester of pregnancy. All receptors derive from a female donor with multiple sclerosis, enrolled in a pregnancy study.

The chain uses TRBV29-1 and TRBJ1-1, with a possible D match to TRBD1 (6 bases). Trimming left V 4 bases short and J 3 bases short, with 15 bases between. This CDR3 region has 14 residues. Germline V gives CDR1 SQVTM, CDR2 ANQGSEA. The CDR3 spells CSVGRGSGDTEAFF. DNA of the CDR3: TGCAGCGTTGGCAGGGGAAGTGGGGACACTGAAGCTTTCTTT.

The J gene is TRBJ2-7, the V gene TRBV5-6, with 7 bases identical to TRBD1. Germline CDR1 SGHDT, CDR2 YYEEEE. This CDR3 has 17 residues. V lost 7 bases, J lost 3 bases, and 19 bases stayed unmatched. CDR3 bases: TGTGCCAGCGAGTGGGGTTGGGAACAGGGGAACGGCTACGAGCAGTACTTC. Its translation: CASEWGWEQGNGYEQYF.

J is TRBJ1-2 and V is TRBV6-1; D not resolved. The CDR3 extends over 13 amino acids. From germline, CDR1 is MNHNS and CDR2 SASEGT. Deletions cut 0 bases from V and 8 bases from J, with 10 bases between. Here the CDR3 DNA reads TGTGCCAGCAGTGAAGCGGTGGGCCACGGCTACACCTTC. Amino acids: CASSEAVGHGYTF.

The V gene is TRBV11-2, the J gene TRBJ2-7; TRBD1 matches 7 bases. CDR3 length equals 15 residues. The V gene's germline CDR1 is SGHAT and CDR2 FQNNGV. J gave up 2 bases and V 4 bases, and 8 bases lay outside the gene matches. CDR3 nucleotide sequence: TGTGCCAGCAGCTGGGCCGGGACAGAGACCTACGAGCAGTACTTC. This codes for CASSWAGTETYEQYF.

The CDR3 sequence is CASSLISGSGYTF. In DNA form, the CDR3 reads TGTGCCAGCAGCCTAATTTCGGGTAGCGGCTACACCTTC. The J gene is TRBJ1-2, the V gene TRBV5-5; D unresolved. CDR3 size: 13 residues. The V and J ends lost 4 bases and 8 bases respectively, with 15 bases between them. Germline CDR1 reads SGHKS; CDR2 reads YYEKEE (reference sequence).

V is TRBV19 and J is TRBJ1-1; D may be TRBD1 (6 bases). Germline loops: CDR1 LNHDA, CDR2 SQIVND (reference sequence). Trimming shortened V by 4 bases and J by 0 bases, and 12 bases separated the two germline ends. The CDR3 extends over 15 amino acids. Written as DNA, the CDR3 is TGTGCCAGTAGTACAGGACAGACGATGAACACTGAAGCTTTCTTT. It encodes CASSTGQTMNTEAFF.

A word on this clone: A read error may account for a junction end that differs from germline. This chain joins TRBV5-6 and TRBJ1-2; TRBD1 is a possible D gene (5 bases). CDR1 and CDR2 from the germline V gene are SGHDT and YYEEEE. The CDR3 is made up of 15 amino acids. The DNA for the CDR3 is TGTGCCAGCACCCTACTTGGAGGGGCTCACTATGGCTACACGTTC. It yields the protein CASTLLGGAHYGYTF.

This clone was counted once. The chain employs TRBV4-3 and TRBJ1-2; D gene unclear. V was cut by 5 bases and J by 2 bases, with 9 bases left in between. There are 13 residues in the CDR3. Germline-derived CDR1 and CDR2 are LGHNA and YSLEER. CDR3 protein: CASSVGQNYGYTF. CDR3 in DNA: TGCGCCAGCAGCGTTGGGCAGAACTATGGCTACACCTTC.

The V call is TRBV2, the J call TRBJ2-1, with D perhaps matching TRBD1 (6 bases). The V gene lost 7 bases and the J gene lost 15 bases, with 25 bases spanning the gap. This CDR3 spans 14 amino acids. From germline, CDR1 is SNHLY and CDR2 FYNNEI. The CDR3 DNA is TGTGCCAGCACCGAAACAGGGCACTCCTCCACCTGGTTCTTC. Its protein product is CASTETGHSSTWFF.